Shown below are 23 T cell receptor beta chains from a single sample sequenced in a study of blood T cell repertoires in COVID-19. Some clones are missing from TCRdb's copy, which holds only in-frame ones; the method was immunoSEQ multiplex PCR. The repertoire includes 95,000 to 110,000 clones, around 90% of them detected once, and 17% sits in the top ten. The sample was peripheral blood. Receptor source: a woman of 80 years or more in a cohort sampled during active COVID-19.

The V gene is TRBV10-3, the J gene TRBJ2-4, with D perhaps TRBD1 (6 bases). The CDR3 has 17 residues. Germline assignment: CDR1 ENHRY and CDR2 SYGVKD. The V end was cut by 0 bases, the J end by 3 bases, with 15 bases between. CDR3 in DNA: TGTGCCATCAGTGAGTCGAGCGCAGGGGCTGGCAAAAACATTCAGTACTTC. Translation gives CAISESSAGAGKNIQYF.

The chain has TRBV29-1 and TRBJ1-2; 9 bases map to TRBD1. Germline CDR1 SQVTM, CDR2 ANQGSEA. CDR3 length: 14 amino acids. The junction had 12 bases not matched to a gene; V was cut back by 6 bases and J by 7 bases. This CDR3 reads CSVLTGGRSGGYTF. In nucleotides, the CDR3 is TGCAGCGTCCTTACAGGGGGCAGGAGTGGTGGCTACACCTTC.

The chain combines TRBV24-1 with TRBJ2-5; 7 nucleotides match TRBD2. In germline, CDR1 is KGHDR, CDR2 SFDVKD. This CDR3 comprises 14 residues. Losses at the gene ends were 7 bases for V and 1 base for J; bases not matched to a gene: 5. The CDR3 spells CATSESGVQETQYF. Here the CDR3 DNA reads TGTGCCACCAGCGAGAGCGGGGTCCAAGAGACCCAGTACTTC.

This chain uses TRBV5-1 with TRBJ2-1; 11 nucleotides align to TRBD2. This CDR3 region has 15 residues. Germline V CDR1 and CDR2: SGHRS, YFSETQ. V lost 4 bases and J lost 6; bases outside the gene matches: 6. CDR3 residues: CASSLSGGAVNEQFF. CDR3 DNA: TGCGCCAGCAGCCTTAGCGGGGGGGCGGTCAATGAGCAGTTCTTC.

The CDR3 here is CASSQDRRGTEAFF. Written as DNA, the CDR3 is TGTGCCAGCAGCCAAGACAGGAGGGGTACTGAAGCTTTCTTT. V and J are TRBV3-1 (or the pseudogene TRBV3-2) and TRBJ1-1, with D perhaps matching TRBD1 (5 bases). V lost 0 bases and J lost 5, with 10 bases in between. The CDR3 is 14 amino acids. The germline V gene encodes CDR1 LGHDT and CDR2 YNNKEL (reference sequence).

This clone has only one observation. The V and J genes are TRBV4-1 and TRBJ2-7; 8 nucleotides align to TRBD1. The CDR3 is 14 residues long. The junction had 6 bases not matched to a gene; V was cut back by 7 bases and J by 1 base. CDR1 and CDR2 (germline): MGHRA, YSYEKL. CDR3 amino acids: CASTPTGASYEQYF. For the CDR3, the DNA is TGCGCCAGCACTCCGACAGGGGCATCCTACGAGCAGTACTTC.

The rearrangement joins TRBV28 to TRBJ1-1; D is uncertain. CDR3 size: 12 residues. Between the trimmed V and J ends, which lost 11 bases and 5 bases, there was a span of 15 bases. Germline V gene data show CDR1 as MDHEN and CDR2 as SYDVKM. This chain's CDR3 is CAAAVVGTEAFF. In DNA, the CDR3 is TGTGCCGCAGCGGTAGTGGGAACTGAAGCTTTCTTT.

V and J are TRBV5-8 and TRBJ2-5; TRBD2 matches 14 bases. CDR1 SGHTS and CDR2 YDEGEE come from the germline V gene. The V and J ends lost 4 bases and 3 bases, in that order; junction bases with no gene match: 2. The CDR3 runs to 15 residues. CDR3 in amino acids: CASSRLAGGKETQYF. CDR3 sequence (DNA): TGTGCCAGCAGCCGACTAGCGGGGGGGAAAGAGACCCAGTACTTC.

This chain links TRBV3-1 (or the pseudogene TRBV3-2) with TRBJ1-6, with a tentative D call TRBD1 (6 bases). Germline CDR1 LGHDT, CDR2 YNNKEL (reference sequence). Trimming removed 8 bases from V and 9 bases from J, with 20 bases in between. The CDR3 totals 15 residues. CDR3 sequence (DNA): TGTGCCAGCTCCGCGACAGAGGGGGTCGCTTCACCCCTCCACTTT. It is translated as CASSATEGVASPLHF.

The chain joins TRBV4-1 to TRBJ1-6; 8 nucleotides agree with TRBD1. The germline V gene encodes CDR1 MGHRA and CDR2 YSYEKL. The CDR3 sequence is 12 residues long. Trimming took 3 bases from V and 13 from J; bases not matched to a gene: 2. In DNA, the CDR3 is TGCGCCAGCAGCCAGGACAGGGCGCCCCTCCACTTT. This gives the protein CASSQDRAPLHF.

V and J are TRBV2 and TRBJ2-2; a weak D match, TRBD1 (5 bases). Germline CDR1 and CDR2: SNHLY and FYNNEI. The V gene lost 8 bases and the J gene lost 4 bases, with 11 bases spanning the gap. The CDR3 is 13 residues long. The CDR3 DNA sequence: TGTGCCAGCCGACCTCAGGGCACCGGGGAGCTGTTTTTT. Encoded protein: CASRPQGTGELFF. The whole variable domain, filled in from reference TRBV2 and TRBJ2-2, reads EPEVTQTPSHQVTQMGQEVILRCVPISNHLYFYWYRQILGQKVEFLVSFYNNEISEKSEIFDDQFSVERPDGSNFTLKIRSTKLEDSAMYFCASRPQGTGELFFGEGSRLTVL.

The rearrangement uses TRBV27 and TRBJ1-2; D unclear. Deletions cut 3 bases from V and 8 bases from J, with 16 bases between. This CDR3 comprises 14 residues. Looked up from germline, CDR1 is MNHEY and CDR2 is SMNVEV (reference sequence). CDR3 amino acids: CASSFREGTSGYTF. The CDR3 DNA is TGTGCCAGCAGTTTTAGGGAGGGCACCAGCGGCTACACCTTC.

The chain joins TRBV18 to TRBJ2-2; D may be TRBD2 (6 bases). The germline gives CDR1 KGHSH, CDR2 LQKENI. V lost 8 bases and J 4 bases, leaving 17 bases between the germline ends. The CDR3 is 15 residues long. CDR3 sequence (DNA): TGTGCCAGCCTTCCCAACTTCGGGGGCACCGGGGAGCTGTTTTTT. It translates to CASLPNFGGTGELFF.

This chain connects TRBV19 to TRBJ1-5; a possible D gene is TRBD1 (6 bases). Germline V gene data show CDR1 as LNHDA and CDR2 as SQIVND (reference sequence). The CDR3 spans 14 residues. The V end lost 6 bases, the J end lost 4 bases, and 13 bases lay between the germline ends. For the CDR3, the DNA is TGTGCCAGTAGGGAAACAGGGTTTAATCAGCCCCAGCATTTT. It yields the protein CASRETGFNQPQHF. Full variable domain (remainder filled in from reference TRBV19 and TRBJ1-5): DGGITQSPKYLFRKEGQNVTLSCEQNLNHDAMYWYRQDPGQGLRLIYYSQIVNDFQKGDIAEGYSVSREKKESFPLTVTSAQKNPTAFYLCASRETGFNQPQHFGDGTRLSIL.

The rearrangement links TRBV15 to TRBJ1-5; D call uncertain. Germline V gives CDR1 LNHNV, CDR2 YYDKDF (reference sequence). CDR3 length: 14 residues. V was cut by 0 bases and J by 3 bases, with 6 bases left in between. The CDR3 bases are TGTGCCACCAGCAGAGAGCAGATCAATCAGCCCCAGCATTTT. It is translated as CATSREQINQPQHF.

The rearrangement uses TRBV7-2 and TRBJ1-4; possible D gene TRBD1, 6 bases. The CDR3 is 15 amino acids. V gave up 5 bases and J gave up 2 bases, with 12 bases separating them. Germline V gives CDR1 SGHTA, CDR2 FQGNSA. DNA for the CDR3: TGTGCCAGCAGCCCTCGTGGACAGACTAATGAAAAACTGTTTTTT. Translation gives CASSPRGQTNEKLFF.

This clone appeared a single time. V is TRBV19 and J is TRBJ1-1; no definite D call. CDR3 size: 12 residues. Looked up from germline, CDR1 is LNHDA and CDR2 is SQIVND (reference sequence). Trimming took off 9 bases at V and 1 base at J, with 9 bases between the two ends. For the CDR3, the DNA is TGTGCCAGCAAACGGGGGAACACTGAAGCTTTCTTT. Translating gives CASKRGNTEAFF.

The chain has TRBV9 and TRBJ1-2; 10 bases are a match to TRBD1. Losses at the gene ends were 4 bases for V and 7 bases for J; bases not matched to a gene: 13. CDR1 is SGDLS, CDR2 YYNGEE, per germline. The CDR3 runs 16 residues. The CDR3 region is CASSPGQGFAGGGYTF. The CDR3 region has the DNA TGTGCCAGCAGCCCGGGACAGGGGTTTGCGGGAGGTGGCTACACCTTC.

The V call is TRBV27, the J call TRBJ1-6; tentative D call: TRBD1 (5 bases). V lost 5 bases, J lost 6 bases, and 11 bases lay in between. The germline CDR1 and CDR2 sequences are MNHEY and SMNVEV (reference sequence). The CDR3 runs 14 residues. The DNA for the CDR3 is TGTGCCAGCAGTATGAGACAGCCTAATTCACCCCTCCACTTT. This gives the protein CASSMRQPNSPLHF.

This chain joins TRBV15 and TRBJ2-7; no reliable D call. The V end lost 3 bases, the J end lost 0 bases, and 12 bases lay between the germline ends. The CDR3 totals 15 residues. Germline V gene lookup returns CDR1 LNHNV and CDR2 YYDKDF (reference sequence). CDR3 loop: CATSSREALSYEQYF. The CDR3 DNA reads as TGTGCCACCAGCAGCCGCGAGGCCCTCTCCTACGAGCAGTACTTC.

The V call is TRBV3-1 (or the pseudogene TRBV3-2), the J call TRBJ2-1; 13 positions agree with TRBD2. V lost 3 bases and J lost 3; bases outside the gene matches: 2. CDR3 size: 16 residues. CDR1 and CDR2 (germline): LGHDT, YNNKEL (reference sequence). The CDR3, as DNA: TGTGCCAGCAGCCACCGACTAGCGGGAGGCTACAATGAGCAGTTCTTC. Protein sequence: CASSHRLAGGYNEQFF.

V usage is TRBV18 and J usage is TRBJ2-2, with D possibly TRBD2 on 6 matching bases. Germline loops: CDR1 KGHSH, CDR2 LQKENI. V lost 0 bases, J lost 1 base, and 6 bases lay in between. This CDR3 is built from 15 residues. The CDR3 region has the DNA TGTGCCAGCTCACCACCTAGCGGGAACACCGGGGAGCTGTTTTTT. Its translation is CASSPPSGNTGELFF.

The gene calls are TRBV6-6 and TRBJ1-3; D is ambiguous. Germline CDR1 MNHNY, CDR2 SVGAGI (reference sequence). The V gene lost 7 bases and the J gene lost 6 bases, with 10 bases spanning the gap. The CDR3 contains 12 residues. CDR3 protein: CASKGGENTIYF. The CDR3 DNA reads TGTGCCAGCAAAGGCGGAGAAAACACCATATATTTT.